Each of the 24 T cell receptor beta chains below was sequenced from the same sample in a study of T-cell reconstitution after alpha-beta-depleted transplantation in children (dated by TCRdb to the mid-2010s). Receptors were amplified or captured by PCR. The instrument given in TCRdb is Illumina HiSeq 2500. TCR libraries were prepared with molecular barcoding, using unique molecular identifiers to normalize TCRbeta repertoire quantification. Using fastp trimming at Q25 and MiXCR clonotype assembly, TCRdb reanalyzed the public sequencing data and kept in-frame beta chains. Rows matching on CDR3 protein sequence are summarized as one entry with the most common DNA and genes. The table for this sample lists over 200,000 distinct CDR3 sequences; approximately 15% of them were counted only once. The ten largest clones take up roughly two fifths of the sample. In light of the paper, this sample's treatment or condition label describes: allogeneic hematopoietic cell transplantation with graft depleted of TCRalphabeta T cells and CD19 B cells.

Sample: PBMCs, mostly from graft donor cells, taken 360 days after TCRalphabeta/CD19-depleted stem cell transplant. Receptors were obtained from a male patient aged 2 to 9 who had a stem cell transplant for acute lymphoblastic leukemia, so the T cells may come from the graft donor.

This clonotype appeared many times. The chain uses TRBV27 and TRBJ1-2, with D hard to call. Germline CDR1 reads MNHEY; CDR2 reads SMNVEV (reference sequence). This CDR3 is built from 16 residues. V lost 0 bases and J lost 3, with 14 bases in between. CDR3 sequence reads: CASSLSFAGADYGYTF. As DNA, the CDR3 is TGTGCCAGCAGTTTATCGTTCGCAGGAGCTGACTATGGCTACACCTTC.

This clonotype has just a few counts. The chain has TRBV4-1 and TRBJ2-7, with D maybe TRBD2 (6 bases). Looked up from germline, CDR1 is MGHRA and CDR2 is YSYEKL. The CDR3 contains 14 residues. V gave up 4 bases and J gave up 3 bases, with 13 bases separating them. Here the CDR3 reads CASSPAGEVYEQYF. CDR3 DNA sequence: TGCGCCAGCAGCCCAGCCGGGGAGGTCTACGAGCAGTACTTC.

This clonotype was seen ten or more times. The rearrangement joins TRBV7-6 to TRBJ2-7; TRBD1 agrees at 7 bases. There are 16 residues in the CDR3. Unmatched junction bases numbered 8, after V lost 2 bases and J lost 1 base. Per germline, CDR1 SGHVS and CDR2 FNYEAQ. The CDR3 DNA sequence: TGTGCCAGCAGCTTAAATCCCGGGACAGCGTCCTACGAGCAGTACTTC. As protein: CASSLNPGTASYEQYF. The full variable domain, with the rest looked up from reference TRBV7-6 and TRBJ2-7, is GAGVSQSPRYKVTKRGQDVALRCDPISGHVSLYWYRQALGQGPEFLTYFNYEAQQDKSGLPNDRFSAERPEGSISTLTIQRTEQRDSAMYRCASSLNPGTASYEQYFGPGTRLTVT.

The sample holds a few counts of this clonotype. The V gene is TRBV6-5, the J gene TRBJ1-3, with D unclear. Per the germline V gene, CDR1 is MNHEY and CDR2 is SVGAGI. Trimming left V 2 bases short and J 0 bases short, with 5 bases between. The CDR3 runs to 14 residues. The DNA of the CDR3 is TGTGCCAGCAGTTACGCAGGCTCTGGAAACACCATATATTTT. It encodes CASSYAGSGNTIYF.

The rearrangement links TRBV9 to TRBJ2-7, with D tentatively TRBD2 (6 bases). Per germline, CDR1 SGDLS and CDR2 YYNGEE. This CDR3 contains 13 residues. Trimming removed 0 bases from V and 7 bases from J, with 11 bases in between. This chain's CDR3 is CASSVADGREQYF. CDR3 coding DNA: TGTGCCAGCAGCGTAGCTGACGGGAGAGAGCAGTACTTC.

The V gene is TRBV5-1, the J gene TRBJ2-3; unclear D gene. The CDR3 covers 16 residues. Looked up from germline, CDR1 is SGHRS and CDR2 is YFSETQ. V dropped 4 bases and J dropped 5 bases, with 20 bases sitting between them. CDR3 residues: CASSLVDLGLGDTQYF. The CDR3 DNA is TGCGCCAGCAGCCTAGTGGATCTAGGGCTCGGAGATACGCAGTATTTT.

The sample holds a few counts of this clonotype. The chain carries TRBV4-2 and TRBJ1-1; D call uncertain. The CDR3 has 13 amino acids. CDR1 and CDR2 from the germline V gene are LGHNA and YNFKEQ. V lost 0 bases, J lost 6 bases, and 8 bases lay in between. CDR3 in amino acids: CASSQDLFAEAFF. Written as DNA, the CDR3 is TGTGCCAGCAGCCAAGATTTGTTCGCTGAAGCTTTCTTT.

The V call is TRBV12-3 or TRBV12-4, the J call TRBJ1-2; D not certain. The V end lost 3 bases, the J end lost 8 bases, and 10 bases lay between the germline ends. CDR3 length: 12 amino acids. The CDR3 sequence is CASSFSPRGYTF. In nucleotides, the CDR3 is TGTGCCAGCAGTTTTAGTCCAAGAGGCTACACCTTC.

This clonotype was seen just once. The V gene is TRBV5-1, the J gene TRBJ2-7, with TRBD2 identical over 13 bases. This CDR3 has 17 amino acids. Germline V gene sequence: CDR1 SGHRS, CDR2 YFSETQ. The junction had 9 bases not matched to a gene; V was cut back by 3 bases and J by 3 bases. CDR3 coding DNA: TGCGCCAGCAGCTCCCCAAGGGGGACTAGCGGGAACTACGAGCAGTACTTC. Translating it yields CASSSPRGTSGNYEQYF.

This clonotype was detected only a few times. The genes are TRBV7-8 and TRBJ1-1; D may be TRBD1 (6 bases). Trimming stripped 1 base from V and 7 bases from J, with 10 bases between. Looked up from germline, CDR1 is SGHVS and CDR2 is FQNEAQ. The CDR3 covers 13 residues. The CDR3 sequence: CASSLEDRFEAFF. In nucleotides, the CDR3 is TGTGCCAGCAGCTTAGAGGACAGATTTGAAGCTTTCTTT.

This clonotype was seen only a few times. CDR3 sequence (DNA): TGTGCCAGCAGCTTAGATCGCGGGGAAAAACTGTTTTTT. Translated: CASSLDRGEKLFF. The rearrangement joins TRBV7-7 to TRBJ1-4, with D unclear. CDR3 size: 13 residues. V shed 1 base and J shed 8 bases, with 8 bases lying between them. Germline-derived CDR1 and CDR2 are SSHAT and FNYEAQ (reference sequence).

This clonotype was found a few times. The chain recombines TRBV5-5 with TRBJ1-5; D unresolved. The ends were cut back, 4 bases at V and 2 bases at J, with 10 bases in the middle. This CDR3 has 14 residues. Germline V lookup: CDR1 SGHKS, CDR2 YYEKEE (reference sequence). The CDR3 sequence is CASSLEPGNQPQHF. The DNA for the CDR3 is TGTGCCAGCAGCCTGGAACCGGGCAATCAGCCCCAGCATTTT.

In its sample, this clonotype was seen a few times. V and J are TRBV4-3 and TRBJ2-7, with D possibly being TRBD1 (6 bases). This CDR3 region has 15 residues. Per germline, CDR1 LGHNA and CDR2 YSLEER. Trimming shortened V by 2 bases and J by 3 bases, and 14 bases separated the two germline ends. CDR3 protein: CASSQSQQGVYEQYF. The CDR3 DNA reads TGCGCCAGCAGCCAATCCCAACAGGGCGTCTACGAGCAGTACTTC.

Written as DNA, the CDR3 is TGTGCCAGCAGTGATAGGGGAAGCCCCACAGATACGCAGTATTTT. It yields the protein CASSDRGSPTDTQYF. The chain uses TRBV27 and TRBJ2-3; D is perhaps TRBD1 (5 bases). The CDR3 sequence is 15 residues long. Deletions cut 5 bases from V and 2 bases from J, with 14 bases between. Looked up from germline, CDR1 is MNHEY and CDR2 is SMNVEV (reference sequence).

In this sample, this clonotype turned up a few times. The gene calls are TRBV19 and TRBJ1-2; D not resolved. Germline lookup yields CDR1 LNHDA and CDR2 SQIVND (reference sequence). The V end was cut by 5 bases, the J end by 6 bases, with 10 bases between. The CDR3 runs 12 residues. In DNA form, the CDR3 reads TGTGCCAGTAGTGAGACGAAGGATGGCTACACCTTC. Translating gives CASSETKDGYTF.

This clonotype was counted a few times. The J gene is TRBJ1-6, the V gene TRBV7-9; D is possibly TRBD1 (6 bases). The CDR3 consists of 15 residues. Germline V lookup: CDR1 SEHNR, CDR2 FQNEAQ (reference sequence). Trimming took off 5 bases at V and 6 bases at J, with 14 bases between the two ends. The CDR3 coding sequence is TGTGCCAGCAGCGGTGAAGGGGGGACTAATTCACCCCTCCACTTT. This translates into CASSGEGGTNSPLHF.

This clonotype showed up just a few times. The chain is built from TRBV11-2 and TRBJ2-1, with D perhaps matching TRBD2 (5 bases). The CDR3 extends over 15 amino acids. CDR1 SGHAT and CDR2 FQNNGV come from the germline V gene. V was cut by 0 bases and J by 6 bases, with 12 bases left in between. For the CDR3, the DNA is TGTGCCAGCAGCTTAGAGGGGAGCGCTGGCAATGAGCAGTTCTTC. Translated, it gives CASSLEGSAGNEQFF. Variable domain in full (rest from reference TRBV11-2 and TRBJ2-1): EAGVAQSPRYKIIEKRQSVAFWCNPISGHATLYWYQQILGQGPKLLIQFQNNGVVDDSQLPKDRFSAERLKGVDSTLKIQPAKLEDSAVYLCASSLEGSAGNEQFFGPGTRLTVL.

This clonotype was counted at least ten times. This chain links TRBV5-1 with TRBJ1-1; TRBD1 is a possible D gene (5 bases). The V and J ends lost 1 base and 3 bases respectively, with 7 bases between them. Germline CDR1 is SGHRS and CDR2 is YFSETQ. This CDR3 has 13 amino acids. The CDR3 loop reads CASSLTGDTEAFF. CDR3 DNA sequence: TGCGCCAGCAGCTTGACGGGGGACACTGAAGCTTTCTTT.

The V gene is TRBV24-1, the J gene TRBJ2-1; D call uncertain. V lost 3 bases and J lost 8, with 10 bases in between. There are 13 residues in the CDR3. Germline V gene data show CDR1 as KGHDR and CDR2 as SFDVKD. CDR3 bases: TGTGCCACCAGTGATCACCTGAAGGATGAGCAGTTCTTC. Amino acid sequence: CATSDHLKDEQFF.

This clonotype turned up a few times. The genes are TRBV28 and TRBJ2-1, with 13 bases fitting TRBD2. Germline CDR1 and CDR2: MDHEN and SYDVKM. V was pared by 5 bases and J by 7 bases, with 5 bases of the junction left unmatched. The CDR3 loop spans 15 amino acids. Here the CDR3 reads CASSRLAGGGNEQFF. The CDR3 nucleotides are TGTGCCAGCAGTAGACTAGCGGGGGGAGGAAATGAGCAGTTCTTC.

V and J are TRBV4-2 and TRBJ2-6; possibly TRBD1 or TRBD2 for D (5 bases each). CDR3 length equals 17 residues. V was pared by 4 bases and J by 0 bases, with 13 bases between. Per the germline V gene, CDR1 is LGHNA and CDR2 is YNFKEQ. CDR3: CASSPEGRSSGANVLTF. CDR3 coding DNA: TGTGCCAGCAGCCCTGAGGGACGGAGCTCTGGGGCCAACGTCCTGACTTTC.

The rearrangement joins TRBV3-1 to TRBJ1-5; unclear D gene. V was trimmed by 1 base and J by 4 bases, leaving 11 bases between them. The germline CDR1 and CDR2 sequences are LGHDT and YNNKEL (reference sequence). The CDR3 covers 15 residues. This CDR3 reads CASSQALDVNQPQHF. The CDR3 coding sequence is TGTGCCAGCAGCCAAGCCCTGGACGTGAATCAGCCCCAGCATTTT.

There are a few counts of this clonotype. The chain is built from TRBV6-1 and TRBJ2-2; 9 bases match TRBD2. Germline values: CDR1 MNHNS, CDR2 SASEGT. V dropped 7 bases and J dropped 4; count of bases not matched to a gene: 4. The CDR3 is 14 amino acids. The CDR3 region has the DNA TGTGCCAGCAAACCGGGACTAGCCACCGGGGAGCTGTTTTTT. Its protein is CASKPGLATGELFF.

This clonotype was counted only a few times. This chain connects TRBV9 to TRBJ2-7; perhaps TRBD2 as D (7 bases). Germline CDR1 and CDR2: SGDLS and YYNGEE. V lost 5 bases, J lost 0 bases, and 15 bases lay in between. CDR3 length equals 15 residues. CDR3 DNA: TGTGCCAGCAGTGAGGCGGGGGCCCCCTCCTACGAGCAGTACTTC. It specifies CASSEAGAPSYEQYF.